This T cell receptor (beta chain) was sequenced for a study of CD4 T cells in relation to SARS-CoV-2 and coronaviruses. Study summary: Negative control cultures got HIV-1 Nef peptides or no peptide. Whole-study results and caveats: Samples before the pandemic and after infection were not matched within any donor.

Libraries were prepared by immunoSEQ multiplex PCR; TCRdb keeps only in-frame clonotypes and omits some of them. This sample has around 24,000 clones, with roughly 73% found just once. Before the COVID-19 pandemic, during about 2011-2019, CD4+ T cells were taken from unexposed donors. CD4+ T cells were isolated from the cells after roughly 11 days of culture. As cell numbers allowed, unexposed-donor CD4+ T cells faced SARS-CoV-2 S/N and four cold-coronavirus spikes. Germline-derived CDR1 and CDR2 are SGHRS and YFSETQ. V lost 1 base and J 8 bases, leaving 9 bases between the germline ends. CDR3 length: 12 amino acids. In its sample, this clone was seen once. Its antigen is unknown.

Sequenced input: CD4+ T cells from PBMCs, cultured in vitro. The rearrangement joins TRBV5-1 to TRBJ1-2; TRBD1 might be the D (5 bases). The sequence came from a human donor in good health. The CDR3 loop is CASSLQGIGYTF. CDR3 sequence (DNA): TGCGCCAGCAGCTTGCAGGGTATCGGCTACACCTTC.